The next 23 T cell receptor beta chains were all read from a single sample in a study of T cell repertoires in aging, cancer and after chemotherapy. TCR beta rearrangements were amplified from peripheral blood genomic DNA. Multiplex touch-down PCR with TRB-A/B primers amplified rearranged V-D-J TRB sequences. TCRdb itself ran the multiplex PCR reads through MiXCR, one entry per CDR3 protein. Among 9,400 or so distinct CDR3 sequences listed, around 34% were seen once. Specimen: blood. Receptors were obtained from a human donor in good health. The donor label of this sample is uncertain.

This clonotype was detected a few times. The chain has TRBV5-4 and TRBJ2-2; no clear D. This CDR3 contains 14 residues. Trimming shortened V by 0 bases and J by 1 base, and 4 bases separated the two germline ends. Germline V gene sequence: CDR1 SGHNT, CDR2 YYREEE (reference sequence). In nucleotides, the CDR3 is TGTGCCAGCAGCTTGGCACAGAACACCGGGGAGCTGTTTTTT. Translated: CASSLAQNTGELFF. Filled out from reference TRBV5-4 and TRBJ2-2, the complete variable domain reads ETGVTQSPTHLIKTRGQQVTLRCSSQSGHNTVSWYQQALGQGPQFIFQYYREEENGRGNFPPRFSGLQFPNYSSELNVNALELDDSALYLCASSLAQNTGELFFGEGSRLTVL.

This clonotype was counted only a few times. The chain recombines TRBV7-9 with TRBJ1-2; possible D gene TRBD1, 6 bases. Germline values: CDR1 SEHNR, CDR2 FQNEAQ (reference sequence). The CDR3 extends over 13 amino acids. V lost 5 bases and J 8 bases, leaving 15 bases between the germline ends. For the CDR3, the DNA is TGTGCCAGCAGCATAGACCGAACAGGGGGCTACACCTTC. Translating gives CASSIDRTGGYTF.

This rearrangement joins TRBV7-6 to TRBJ1-4; D remains unclear. The V end was cut by 5 bases, the J end by 4 bases, with 17 bases between. Looked up from germline, CDR1 is SGHVS and CDR2 is FNYEAQ. The CDR3 has 16 residues. This chain's CDR3 is CASSPDLGRLNEKLFF. The CDR3 region has the DNA TGTGCCAGCAGCCCAGATTTAGGGAGGCTTAATGAAAAACTGTTTTTT.

V gene TRBV5-1 combines with J gene TRBJ1-6; maybe TRBD1 (5 bases). Trimming took off 2 bases at V and 6 bases at J, with 12 bases between the two ends. From germline, CDR1 is SGHRS and CDR2 YFSETQ. CDR3 length: 15 residues. CDR3 protein: CASSFSGLSNSPLHF. In nucleotides, the CDR3 is TGCGCCAGCAGCTTCTCGGGACTGAGTAATTCACCCCTCCACTTT.

The rearrangement joins TRBV12-3 or TRBV12-4 to TRBJ1-5, with D uncertain. V gave up 5 bases and J gave up 1 base, with 18 bases separating them. The CDR3 is 17 amino acids. The DNA of the CDR3 is TGTGCCAGCAGTGAAAGGTTAACCCTAGGGAGCAATCAGCCCCAGCATTTT. It encodes CASSERLTLGSNQPQHF.

The gene calls are TRBV19 and TRBJ2-2; 8 bases align to TRBD1. V lost 2 bases and J lost 4; bases outside the gene matches: 0. This CDR3 has 14 residues. Per the germline V gene, CDR1 is LNHDA and CDR2 is SQIVND (reference sequence). This CDR3 is CASSITGGTGELFF. DNA for the CDR3: TGTGCCAGTAGTATAACAGGGGGCACCGGGGAGCTGTTTTTT.

V is TRBV5-6 and J is TRBJ2-1; weak D call: TRBD2 (6 bases). Trimming took off 2 bases at V and 0 bases at J, with 9 bases between the two ends. The CDR3 runs 15 residues. CDR1 and CDR2 from the germline V gene are SGHDT and YYEEEE. The DNA of the CDR3 is TGTGCCAGCAGCTTAGCGGGCGACTCCTACAATGAGCAGTTCTTC. Its translation is CASSLAGDSYNEQFF.

This clonotype was detected only a few times. The DNA for the CDR3 is TGTGCCAGCAGTTGGGGACAGCCGAGCTCCTACGAGCAGTACTTC. This sequence encodes CASSWGQPSSYEQYF. V usage is TRBV6-5 and J usage is TRBJ2-7; 7 bases agree with TRBD1. Germline assignment: CDR1 MNHEY and CDR2 SVGAGI. The CDR3 is 15 amino acids. The trim removed 4 bases at V and 0 bases at J, leaving 6 bases unmatched.

This clonotype was seen a handful of times. The rearrangement uses TRBV5-4 and TRBJ2-5; 9 nucleotides align to TRBD1. In germline, CDR1 is SGHNT, CDR2 YYREEE (reference sequence). V lost 4 bases to trimming and J lost 5 bases; unmatched junction nucleotides: 9. This CDR3 comprises 15 residues. The CDR3 nucleotides are TGTGCCAGCAGCACCGGGACAGGGTATGGGGAGACCCAGTACTTC. Protein product: CASSTGTGYGETQYF.

This sequence joins TRBV20-1 and TRBJ2-5; 8 positions agree with TRBD2. The V gene end was trimmed by 5 bases and the J gene end by 4 bases; junction bases not matched to a gene: 9. The germline CDR1 and CDR2 sequences are DFQATT and SNEGSKA (reference sequence). The CDR3 has 14 residues. The CDR3 loop reads CSAVPGGAAETQYF. The CDR3 DNA is TGCAGTGCTGTCCCCGGGGGGGCCGCAGAGACCCAGTACTTC.

This clonotype was detected a few times. The chain has TRBV21-1 and TRBJ2-6; the D call in the table, TRBD1, was not verified against the DNA. TRBV21-1 is given as a pseudogene. This CDR3 region has 18 residues. CDR3 nucleotides: TGTGCCAGCAGCATCCGGGACAGGCAAATCTCTGGGGCCAACGTCCTGACTTTC. This translates into CASSIRDRQISGANVLTF.

This clonotype appeared a few times. The chain combines TRBV6-1 with TRBJ1-5; 8 bases fit TRBD1. CDR3 length equals 16 residues. CDR1 is MNHNS and CDR2 is SASEGT in the germline V gene. J lost 0 bases, V lost 4 bases, and 5 bases had no gene match. The CDR3 DNA is TGTGCCAGCAGTGTACCGACAGGGGTTAGCAATCAGCCCCAGCATTTT. Protein sequence: CASSVPTGVSNQPQHF.

This chain uses TRBV19 with TRBJ1-2; possible D gene TRBD1, 5 bases. In germline, CDR1 is LNHDA, CDR2 SQIVND (reference sequence). Trimming pared 1 base from V and 8 bases from J, leaving 17 bases between. CDR3 length: 15 residues. The CDR3 region is CASSIVGELAFGYTF. The CDR3 DNA reads as TGTGCCAGTAGTATAGTGGGGGAATTGGCCTTCGGCTACACCTTC.

The chain joins TRBV5-6 to TRBJ1-3; D not resolved. This CDR3 is 16 amino acids long. V was cut by 2 bases and J by 0 bases, with 12 bases left in between. The germline V gene encodes CDR1 SGHDT and CDR2 YYEEEE. CDR3 nucleotides: TGTGCCAGCAGCTTAGGATCGGCCTCCTCTGGAAACACCATATATTTT. This codes for CASSLGSASSGNTIYF.

This chain links TRBV27 with TRBJ2-2; 10 nucleotides align to TRBD1. J was trimmed by 4 bases and V by 7 bases; bases with no gene match: 6. Germline V gives CDR1 MNHEY, CDR2 SMNVEV (reference sequence). There are 15 residues in the CDR3. The CDR3 spells CASTGTGAGTGELFF. In nucleotides, the CDR3 is TGTGCCAGCACCGGGACAGGGGCGGGCACCGGGGAGCTGTTTTTT.

The chain combines TRBV18 with TRBJ2-7, with 8 bases lining up with TRBD1. Trimming at V came to 0 bases and at J to 0 bases, leaving 1 base not matched to a gene. Per germline, CDR1 KGHSH and CDR2 LQKENI. The CDR3 covers 15 residues. The CDR3 protein is CASSPPGTGSYEQYF. Here the CDR3 DNA reads TGTGCCAGCTCACCACCCGGGACAGGCTCCTACGAGCAGTACTTC. Looking up the rest from reference TRBV18 and TRBJ2-7 gives the full variable domain: NAGVMQNPRHLVRRRGQEARLRCSPMKGHSHVYWYRQLPEEGLKFMVYLQKENIIDESGMPKERFSAEFPKEGPSILRIQQVVRGDSAAYFCASSPPGTGSYEQYFGPGTRLTVT.

With respect to this clonotype: This may stem from a read error, because a much larger clone lies one nucleotide away. A read error is likely, as this CDR3 ends without the conserved phenylalanine or tryptophan. The V gene is TRBV30, the J gene TRBJ1-4; unclear D gene. Trimming removed 3 bases from V and 5 bases from J, with 7 bases in between. Germline CDR1 reads GTSNPN; CDR2 reads SVGIG (reference sequence). The CDR3 is made up of 12 amino acids. The CDR3 coding sequence is TGTGCCTGGAGAGTAGCAAATGAAAAACTGTTTATT. Protein product: CAWRVANEKLFI.

The chain recombines TRBV27 with TRBJ2-7, with 11 bases identical to TRBD1. Germline values: CDR1 MNHEY, CDR2 SMNVEV (reference sequence). The CDR3 runs 15 residues. J gave up 3 bases and V 3 bases, and 4 bases lay outside the gene matches. The CDR3 DNA follows: TGTGCCAGCAGTTTCATCGGGACAGGGGGCTACGAGCAGTACTTC. Its translation is CASSFIGTGGYEQYF.

CDR3 sequence reads: CASSRTDAAIYF. For the CDR3, the DNA is TGTGCCAGCAGTCGGACGGACGCCGCCATATATTTT. The chain is built from TRBV6-5 and TRBJ1-3; D gene ambiguous. Germline V CDR1 and CDR2: MNHEY, SVGAGI. V was clipped by 5 bases and J by 11 bases, with 13 bases between them. The CDR3 is 12 amino acids.

As to this clonotype: Germline and junction disagree at one end, which may indicate a read error. The CDR3 DNA reads TGCGCCAGCAGCTTGGTGGACAGAGACTCCTACGAGCAGTACTTC. As protein: CASSLVDRDSYEQYF. The chain combines TRBV5-6 with TRBJ2-7; D perhaps matches TRBD1 (6 bases). The CDR3 extends over 15 amino acids. Germline CDR1 reads SGHDT; CDR2 reads YYEEEE.

CDR3 bases: TGTGCCAGCTCACCGTTTCCGACAGGGGGACAGCCCCAGCATTTT. The encoded protein is CASSPFPTGGQPQHF. This chain joins TRBV18 and TRBJ1-5, with TRBD1 identical over 9 bases. Germline CDR1 and CDR2: KGHSH and LQKENI. The CDR3 runs to 15 residues. V trimming: 3 bases; J trimming: 7 bases; junction bases outside the gene matches: 7.

The CDR3 reads CASGITIRETQYF. The CDR3 bases are TGTGCCAGCGGCATAACTATCAGGGAGACCCAGTACTTC. The V call is TRBV6-1, the J call TRBJ2-5; D is unresolved. The length of the CDR3 is 13 residues. Trimming stripped 8 bases from V and 5 bases from J, with 15 bases between. Germline V gene sequence: CDR1 MNHNS, CDR2 SASEGT.

The rearrangement uses TRBV5-1 and TRBJ2-1; no clear D gene. The germline V gene has CDR1 SGHRS and CDR2 YFSETQ. V dropped 1 base and J dropped 3 bases, with 8 bases sitting between them. The CDR3 covers 14 residues. CDR3 amino acids: CASSLTPGYNEQFF. The CDR3 nucleotides are TGCGCCAGCAGCTTGACCCCGGGCTACAATGAGCAGTTCTTC.